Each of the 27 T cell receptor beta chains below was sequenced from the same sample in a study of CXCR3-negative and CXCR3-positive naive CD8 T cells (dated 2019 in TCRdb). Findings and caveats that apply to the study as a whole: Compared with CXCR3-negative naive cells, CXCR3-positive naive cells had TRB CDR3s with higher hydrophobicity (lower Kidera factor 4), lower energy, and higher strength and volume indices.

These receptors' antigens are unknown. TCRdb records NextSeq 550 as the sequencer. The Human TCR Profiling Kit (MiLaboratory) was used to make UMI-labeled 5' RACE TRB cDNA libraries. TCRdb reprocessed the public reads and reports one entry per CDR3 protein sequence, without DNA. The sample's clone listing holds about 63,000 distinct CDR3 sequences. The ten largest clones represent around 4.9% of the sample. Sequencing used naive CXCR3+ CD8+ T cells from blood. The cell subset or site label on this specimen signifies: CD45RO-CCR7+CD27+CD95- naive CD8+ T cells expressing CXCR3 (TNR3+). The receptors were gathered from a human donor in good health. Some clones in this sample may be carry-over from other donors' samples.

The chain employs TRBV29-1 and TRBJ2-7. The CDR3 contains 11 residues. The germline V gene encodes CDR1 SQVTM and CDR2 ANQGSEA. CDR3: CSVEVTYEQYF.

CDR3 loop: CASRPPGQTYQETQYF. The chain links TRBV28 to TRBJ2-5; TCRdb reports TRBD1, a call that lacks DNA to check it against. The V gene's germline CDR1 is MDHEN and CDR2 SYDVKM. The CDR3 extends over 16 amino acids.

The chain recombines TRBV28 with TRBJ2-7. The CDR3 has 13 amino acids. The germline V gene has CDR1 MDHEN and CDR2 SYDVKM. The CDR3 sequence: CASSPSETYEQYF.

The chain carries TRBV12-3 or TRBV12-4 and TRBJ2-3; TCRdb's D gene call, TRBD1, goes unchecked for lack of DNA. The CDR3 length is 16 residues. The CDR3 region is CASSAGTGVLTDTQYF.

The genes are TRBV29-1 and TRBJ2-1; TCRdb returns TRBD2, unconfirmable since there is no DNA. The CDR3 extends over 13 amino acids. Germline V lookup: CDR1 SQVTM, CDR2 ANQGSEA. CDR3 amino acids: CSVTGTSGNEQFF.

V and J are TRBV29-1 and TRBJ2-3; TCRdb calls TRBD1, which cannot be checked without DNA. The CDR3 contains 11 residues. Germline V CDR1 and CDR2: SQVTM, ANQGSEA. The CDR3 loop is CSAQWEDTQYF.

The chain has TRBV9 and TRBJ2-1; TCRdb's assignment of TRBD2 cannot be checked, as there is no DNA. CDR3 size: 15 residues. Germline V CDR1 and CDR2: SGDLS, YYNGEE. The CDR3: CASSLSGGADNEQFF.

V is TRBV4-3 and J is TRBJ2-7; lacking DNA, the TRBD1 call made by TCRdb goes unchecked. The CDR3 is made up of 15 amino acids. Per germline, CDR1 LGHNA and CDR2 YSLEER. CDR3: CASSPGGVLFIEQYF.

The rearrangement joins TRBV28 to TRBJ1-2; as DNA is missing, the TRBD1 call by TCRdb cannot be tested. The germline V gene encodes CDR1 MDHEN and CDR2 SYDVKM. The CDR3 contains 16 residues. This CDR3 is CASSLSQLGTGRGYTF.

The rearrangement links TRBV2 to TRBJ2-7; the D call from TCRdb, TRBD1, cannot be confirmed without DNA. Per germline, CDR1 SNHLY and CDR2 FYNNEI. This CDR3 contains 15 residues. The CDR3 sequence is CASSERPGGWDEQYF.

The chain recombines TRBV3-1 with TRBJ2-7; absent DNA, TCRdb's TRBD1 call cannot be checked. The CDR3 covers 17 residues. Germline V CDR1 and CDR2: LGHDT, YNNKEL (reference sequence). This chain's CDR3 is CASSQGGPGTGGYEQYF.

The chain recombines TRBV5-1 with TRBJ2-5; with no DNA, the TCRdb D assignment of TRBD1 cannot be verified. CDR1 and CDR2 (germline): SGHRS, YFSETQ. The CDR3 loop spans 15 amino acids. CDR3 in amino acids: CASSWEQGHGETQYF.

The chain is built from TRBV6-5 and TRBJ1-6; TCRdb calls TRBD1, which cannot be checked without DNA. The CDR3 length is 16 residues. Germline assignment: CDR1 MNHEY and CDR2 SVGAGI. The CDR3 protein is CASSSDRVHYNSPLHF.

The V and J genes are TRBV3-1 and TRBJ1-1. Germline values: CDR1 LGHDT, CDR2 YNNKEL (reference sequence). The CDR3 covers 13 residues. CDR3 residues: CASSLLQSTEAFF.

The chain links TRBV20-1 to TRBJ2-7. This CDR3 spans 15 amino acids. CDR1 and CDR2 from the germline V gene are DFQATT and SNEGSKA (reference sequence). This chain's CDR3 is CSARDPDRSSYEQYF.

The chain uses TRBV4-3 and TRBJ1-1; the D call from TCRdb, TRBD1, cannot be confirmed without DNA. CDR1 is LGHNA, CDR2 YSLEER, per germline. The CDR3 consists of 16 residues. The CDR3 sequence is CASSQYRGGSSTEAFF.

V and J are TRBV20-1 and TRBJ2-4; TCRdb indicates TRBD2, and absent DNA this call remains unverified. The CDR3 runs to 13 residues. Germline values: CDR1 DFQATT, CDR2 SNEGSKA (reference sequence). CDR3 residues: CSALTSGEDIQYF.

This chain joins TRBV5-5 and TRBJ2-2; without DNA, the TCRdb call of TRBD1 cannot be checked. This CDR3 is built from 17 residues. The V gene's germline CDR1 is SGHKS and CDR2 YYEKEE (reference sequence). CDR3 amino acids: CASSLGWAGGSSGELFF.

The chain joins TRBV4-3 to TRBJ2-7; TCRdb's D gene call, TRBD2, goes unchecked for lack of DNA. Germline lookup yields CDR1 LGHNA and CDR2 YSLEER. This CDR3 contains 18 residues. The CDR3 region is CASSQGLGTALGGYEQYF.

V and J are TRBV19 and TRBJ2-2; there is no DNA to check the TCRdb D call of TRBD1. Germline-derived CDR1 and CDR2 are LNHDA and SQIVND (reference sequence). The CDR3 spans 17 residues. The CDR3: CASSMETGGANTGELFF.

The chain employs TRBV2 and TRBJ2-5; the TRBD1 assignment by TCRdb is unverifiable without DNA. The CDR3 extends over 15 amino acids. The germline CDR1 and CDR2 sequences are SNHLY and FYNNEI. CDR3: CASSGGQGIQETQYF.

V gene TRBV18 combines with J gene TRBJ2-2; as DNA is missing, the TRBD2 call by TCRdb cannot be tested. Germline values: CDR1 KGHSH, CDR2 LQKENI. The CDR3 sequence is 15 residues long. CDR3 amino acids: CASYQGGGYTGELFF.

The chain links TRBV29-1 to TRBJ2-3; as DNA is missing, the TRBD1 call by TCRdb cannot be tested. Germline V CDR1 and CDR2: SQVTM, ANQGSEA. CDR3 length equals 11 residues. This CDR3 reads CSVVEQGNSGF.

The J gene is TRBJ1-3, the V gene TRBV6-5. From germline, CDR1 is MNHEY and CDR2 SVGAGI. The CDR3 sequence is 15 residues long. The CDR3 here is CASSSRTRKGNTIYF.

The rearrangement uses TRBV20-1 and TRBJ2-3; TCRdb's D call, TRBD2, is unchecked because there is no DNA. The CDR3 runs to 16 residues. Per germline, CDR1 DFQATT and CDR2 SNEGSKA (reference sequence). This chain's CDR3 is CSARDVFSGMTDTQYF.

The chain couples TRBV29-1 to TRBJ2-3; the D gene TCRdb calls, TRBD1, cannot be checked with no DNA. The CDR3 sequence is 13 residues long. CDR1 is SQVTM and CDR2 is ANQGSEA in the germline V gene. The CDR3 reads CSVGRDITDTQYF.

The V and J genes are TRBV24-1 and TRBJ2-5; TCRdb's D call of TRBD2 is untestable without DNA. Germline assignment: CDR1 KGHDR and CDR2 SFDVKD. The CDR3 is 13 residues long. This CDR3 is CATSGLQQETQYF.